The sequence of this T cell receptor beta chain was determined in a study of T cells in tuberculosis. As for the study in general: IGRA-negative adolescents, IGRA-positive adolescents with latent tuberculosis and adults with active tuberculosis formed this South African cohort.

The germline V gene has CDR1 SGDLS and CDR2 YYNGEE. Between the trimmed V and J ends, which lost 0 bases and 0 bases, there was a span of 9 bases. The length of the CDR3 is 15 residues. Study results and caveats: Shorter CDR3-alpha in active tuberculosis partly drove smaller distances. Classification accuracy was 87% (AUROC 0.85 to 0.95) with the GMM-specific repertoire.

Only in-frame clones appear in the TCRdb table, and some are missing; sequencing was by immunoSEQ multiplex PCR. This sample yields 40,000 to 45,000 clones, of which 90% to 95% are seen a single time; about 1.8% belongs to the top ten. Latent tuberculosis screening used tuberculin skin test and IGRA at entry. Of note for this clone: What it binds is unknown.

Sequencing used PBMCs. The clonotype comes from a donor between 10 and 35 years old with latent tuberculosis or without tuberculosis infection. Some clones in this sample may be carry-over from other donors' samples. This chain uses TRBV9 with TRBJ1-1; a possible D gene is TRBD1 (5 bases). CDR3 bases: TGTGCCAGCAGCGTAGATCCGGGGGTGAACACTGAAGCTTTCTTT. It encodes CASSVDPGVNTEAFF.